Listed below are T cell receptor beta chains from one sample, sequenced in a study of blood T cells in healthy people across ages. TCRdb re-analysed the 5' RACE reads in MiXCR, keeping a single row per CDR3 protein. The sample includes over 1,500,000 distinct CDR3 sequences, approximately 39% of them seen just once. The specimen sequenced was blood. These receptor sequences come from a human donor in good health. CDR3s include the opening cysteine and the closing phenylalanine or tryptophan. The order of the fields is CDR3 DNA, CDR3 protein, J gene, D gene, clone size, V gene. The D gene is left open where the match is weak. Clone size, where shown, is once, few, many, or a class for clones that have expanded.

TGTGCCAGCAGTTTCGACAGGCGAAACTATGGCTACACCTTC CASSFDRRNYGYTF TRBJ1-2 . few TRBV6-6
TGTGCCAGCAGCCCACCCGACAGGGAAGGTGAGCAGTACTTC CASSPPDREGEQYF TRBJ2-7 TRBD1 . TRBV9
TGTGCCAGCACGAGGGACACCGGGGAGCTGTTTTTT CASTRDTGELFF TRBJ2-2 . . TRBV2
TGTGCCAGCAGCACTGAAGGACAGGGACCAAACTATGGCTACACCTTC CASSTEGQGPNYGYTF TRBJ1-2 TRBD1 . TRBV9
TGTGCCAGCAGTTTAGCGGGGGACAGCGAAGCTTCCTACGAGCAGTACTTC CASSLAGDSEASYEQYF TRBJ2-7 TRBD1 few TRBV12-3/TRBV12-4
TGTGCCAGCAGTTTCATGGGACAGGGGGGCGTCTATGGCTACACCTTC CASSFMGQGGVYGYTF TRBJ1-2 TRBD1 . TRBV12-3/TRBV12-4
TGTGCCAGCAGTTTAATCTCCCCCGGGGAGCTGTTTTTT CASSLISPGELFF TRBJ2-2 . few TRBV12-3/TRBV12-4
TGTGCCAGCAGCGACAGCCAACTGGGGGGCACTGAAGCTTTCTTT CASSDSQLGGTEAFF TRBJ1-1 . . TRBV7-9
TGTGCCAGCAGTGGGGGGGCTAGACGGGAGCAGTTCTTC CASSGGARREQFF TRBJ2-1 . few TRBV2
TGCAGCGTACTGGGGCCTATGGGGTACGAGCAGTACTTC CSVLGPMGYEQYF TRBJ2-7 . . TRBV29-1
TGTGCCAGCAGCTTAGCCAATTTCAGGGGGGGTAAGAATGCCTACGAGCAGTACTTC CASSLANFRGGKNAYEQYF TRBJ2-7 . . TRBV7-2
TGTGCCAGCAGCCAAGAGCCCGAGGTGGCCAGGAGGTACGAGCAGTACTTC CASSQEPEVARRYEQYF TRBJ2-7 . few TRBV4-2
TGTGCCAGCAGTGGATCCGCCGGGGTCTCCTACGAGCAGTACTTC CASSGSAGVSYEQYF TRBJ2-7 . few TRBV25-1
TGCAGTGCTAGAGATCTACGGCGTAACTACGAGCAGTACTTC CSARDLRRNYEQYF TRBJ2-7 . few TRBV20-1
TGTGCCTACCAAGCGGGACAGTTAGAGACCCAGTACTTC CAYQAGQLETQYF TRBJ2-5 . few TRBV6-1
TGTGCCAGCAGTTTGGGGGAGACAGTCTACAATGAGCAGTTCTTC CASSLGETVYNEQFF TRBJ2-1 . few TRBV12-3/TRBV12-4
TGCGCCAGCAGCACCGGACAGGGGGCGAAGTTGGTAGGTGGCTACACCTTC CASSTGQGAKLVGGYTF TRBJ1-2 TRBD1 . TRBV5-1
TGTGCCAGCAGTTGGACAGGGGGCTTCTCTGGGGCCAACGTCCTGACTTTC CASSWTGGFSGANVLTF TRBJ2-6 TRBD1 . TRBV12-3/TRBV12-4
TGCGCCAGCAGCTTGGTGGAGGGTTGGGGCCAGAACACTGAAGCTTTCTTT CASSLVEGWGQNTEAFF TRBJ1-1 . few TRBV5-1
TGTGCCAGCAGCTTTCAGCCGGGACTAGCGGCAGATACGCAGTATTTT CASSFQPGLAADTQYF TRBJ2-3 TRBD2 . TRBV7-9
TGTGCCAGCAGCTCAACCGGGACAGGATACACAGATACGCAGTATTTT CASSSTGTGYTDTQYF TRBJ2-3 TRBD1 . TRBV7-3
TGTGCCAGCAGGCCTGTCGGGACAGGGACTTACGAGCAGTACTTC CASRPVGTGTYEQYF TRBJ2-7 TRBD1 . TRBV6-2/TRBV6-3
TGCGCCAGCAACATACAGACTGACGCGAACACCGGGGAGCTGTTTTTT CASNIQTDANTGELFF TRBJ2-2 . . TRBV5-1
TGTGCCAGAAAGCGTCTCGGGACGGCCGGCTCCTACGAGCAGTACTTC CARKRLGTAGSYEQYF TRBJ2-7 . many TRBV6-5
TGTGCCAGCAGCCGGAGTGGGGCTAGCAATCAGCCCCAGCATTTT CASSRSGASNQPQHF TRBJ1-5 . . TRBV7-2
TGTGCCAGCAGCCACGGACCGACTGGCTACACCTTC CASSHGPTGYTF TRBJ1-2 . . TRBV14